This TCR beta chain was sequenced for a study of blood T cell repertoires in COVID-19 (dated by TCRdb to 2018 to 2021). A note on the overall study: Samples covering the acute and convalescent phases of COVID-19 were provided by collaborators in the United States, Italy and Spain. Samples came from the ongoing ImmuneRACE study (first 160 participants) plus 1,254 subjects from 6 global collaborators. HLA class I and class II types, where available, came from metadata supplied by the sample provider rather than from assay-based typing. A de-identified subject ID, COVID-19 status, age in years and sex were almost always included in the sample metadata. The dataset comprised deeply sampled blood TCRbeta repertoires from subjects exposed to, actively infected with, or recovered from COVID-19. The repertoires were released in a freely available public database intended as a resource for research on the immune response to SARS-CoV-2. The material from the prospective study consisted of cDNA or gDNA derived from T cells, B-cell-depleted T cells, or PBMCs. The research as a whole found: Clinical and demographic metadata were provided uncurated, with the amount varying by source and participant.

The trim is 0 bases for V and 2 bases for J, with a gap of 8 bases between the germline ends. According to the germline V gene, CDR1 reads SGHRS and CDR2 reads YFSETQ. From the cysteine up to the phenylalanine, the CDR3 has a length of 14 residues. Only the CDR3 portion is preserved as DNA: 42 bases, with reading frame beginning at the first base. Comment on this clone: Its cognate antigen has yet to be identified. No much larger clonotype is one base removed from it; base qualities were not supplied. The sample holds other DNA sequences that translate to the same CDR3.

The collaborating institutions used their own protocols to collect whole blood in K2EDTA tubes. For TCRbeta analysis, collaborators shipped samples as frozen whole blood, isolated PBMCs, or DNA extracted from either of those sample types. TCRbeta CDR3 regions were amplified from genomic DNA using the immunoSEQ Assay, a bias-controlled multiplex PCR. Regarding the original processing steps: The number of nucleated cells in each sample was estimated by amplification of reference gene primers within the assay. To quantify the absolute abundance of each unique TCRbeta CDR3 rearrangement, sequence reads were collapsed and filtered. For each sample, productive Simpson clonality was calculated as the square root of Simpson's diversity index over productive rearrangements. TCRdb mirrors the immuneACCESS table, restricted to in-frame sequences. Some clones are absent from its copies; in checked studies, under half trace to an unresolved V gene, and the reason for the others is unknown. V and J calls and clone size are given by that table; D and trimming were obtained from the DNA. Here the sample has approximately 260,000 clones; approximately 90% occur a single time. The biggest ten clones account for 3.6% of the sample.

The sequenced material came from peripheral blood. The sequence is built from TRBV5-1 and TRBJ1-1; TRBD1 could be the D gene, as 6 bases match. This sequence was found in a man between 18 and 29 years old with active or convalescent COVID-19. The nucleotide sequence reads TGCGCCAGCAGCTTGGGAGGGGGAAACACTGAAGCTTTCTTT. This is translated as CASSLGGGNTEAFF.